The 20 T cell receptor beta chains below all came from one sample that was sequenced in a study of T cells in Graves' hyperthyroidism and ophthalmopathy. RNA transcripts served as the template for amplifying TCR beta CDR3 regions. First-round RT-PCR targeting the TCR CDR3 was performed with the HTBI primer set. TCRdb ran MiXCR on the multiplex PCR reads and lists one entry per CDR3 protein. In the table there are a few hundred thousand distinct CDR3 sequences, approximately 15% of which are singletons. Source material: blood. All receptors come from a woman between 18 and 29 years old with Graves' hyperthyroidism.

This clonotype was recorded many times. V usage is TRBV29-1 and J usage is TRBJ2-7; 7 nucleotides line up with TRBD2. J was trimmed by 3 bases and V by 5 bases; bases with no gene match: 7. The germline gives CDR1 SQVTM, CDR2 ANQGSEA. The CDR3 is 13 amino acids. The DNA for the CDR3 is TGCAGCGTTCTTACTACGGGGGGCTACGAGCAGTACTTC. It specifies CSVLTTGGYEQYF.

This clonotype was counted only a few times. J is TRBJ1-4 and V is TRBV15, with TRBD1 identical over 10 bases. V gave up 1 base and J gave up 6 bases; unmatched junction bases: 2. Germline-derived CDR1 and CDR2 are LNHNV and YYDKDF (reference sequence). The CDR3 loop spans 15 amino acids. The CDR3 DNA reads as TGTGCCACCAGCAGAGTGACAGGGGGCGATGAAAAACTGTTTTTT. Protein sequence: CATSRVTGGDEKLFF.

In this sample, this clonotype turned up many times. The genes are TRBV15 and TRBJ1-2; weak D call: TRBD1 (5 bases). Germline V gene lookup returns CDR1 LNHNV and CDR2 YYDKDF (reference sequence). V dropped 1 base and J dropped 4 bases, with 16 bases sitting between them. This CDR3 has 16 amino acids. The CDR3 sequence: CATSRGTTGRSYGYTF. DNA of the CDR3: TGTGCCACCAGCAGAGGCACCACGGGACGGAGCTATGGCTACACCTTC.

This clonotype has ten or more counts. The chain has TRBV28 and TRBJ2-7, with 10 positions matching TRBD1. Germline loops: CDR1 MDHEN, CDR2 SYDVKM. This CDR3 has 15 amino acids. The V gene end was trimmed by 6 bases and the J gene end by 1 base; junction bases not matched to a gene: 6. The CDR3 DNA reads TGTGCCAGCAGACTTCCGGGACAGGGGTCCTACGAGCAGTACTTC. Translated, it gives CASRLPGQGSYEQYF.

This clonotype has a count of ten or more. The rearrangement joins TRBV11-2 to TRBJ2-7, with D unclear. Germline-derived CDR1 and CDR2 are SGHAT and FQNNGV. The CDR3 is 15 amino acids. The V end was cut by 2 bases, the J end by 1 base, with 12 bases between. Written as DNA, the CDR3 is TGTGCCAGCAGCTTAATGACAAGTATTTCCTACGAGCAGTACTTC. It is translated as CASSLMTSISYEQYF.

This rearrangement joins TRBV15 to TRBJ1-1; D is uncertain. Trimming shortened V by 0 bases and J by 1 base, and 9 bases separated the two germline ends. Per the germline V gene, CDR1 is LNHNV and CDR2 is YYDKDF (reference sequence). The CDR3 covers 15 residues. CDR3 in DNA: TGTGCCACCAGCAGAGATGTGGCGGGGAACACTGAAGCTTTCTTT. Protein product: CATSRDVAGNTEAFF.

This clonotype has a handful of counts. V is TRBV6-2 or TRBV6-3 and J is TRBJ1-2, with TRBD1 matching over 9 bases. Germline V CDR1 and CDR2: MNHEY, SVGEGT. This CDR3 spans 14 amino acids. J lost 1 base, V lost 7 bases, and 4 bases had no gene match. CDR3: CASTGTGYNYGYTF. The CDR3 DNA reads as TGTGCCAGCACTGGGACAGGGTATAACTATGGCTACACCTTC.

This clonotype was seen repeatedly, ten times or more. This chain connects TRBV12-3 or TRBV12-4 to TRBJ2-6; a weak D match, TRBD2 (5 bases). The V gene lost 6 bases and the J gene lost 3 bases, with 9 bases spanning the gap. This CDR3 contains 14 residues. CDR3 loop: CASRTDFGANVLTF. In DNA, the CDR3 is TGTGCCAGCAGAACGGACTTTGGGGCCAACGTCCTGACTTTC.

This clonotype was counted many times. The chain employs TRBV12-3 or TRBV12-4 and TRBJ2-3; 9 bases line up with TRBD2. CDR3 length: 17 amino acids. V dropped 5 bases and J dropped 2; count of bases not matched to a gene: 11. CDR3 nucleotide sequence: TGTGCCAGCAGTCCCCGGGCTAGCGGGATCTACACAGATACGCAGTATTTT. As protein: CASSPRASGIYTDTQYF.

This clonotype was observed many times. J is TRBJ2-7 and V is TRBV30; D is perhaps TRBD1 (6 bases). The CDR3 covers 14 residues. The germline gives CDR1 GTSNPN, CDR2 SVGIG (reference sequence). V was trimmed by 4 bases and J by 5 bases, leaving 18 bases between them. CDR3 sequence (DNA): TGTGCCTGGAACTCAGGACAGTCCGGGCACGAGCAGTACTTC. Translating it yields CAWNSGQSGHEQYF.

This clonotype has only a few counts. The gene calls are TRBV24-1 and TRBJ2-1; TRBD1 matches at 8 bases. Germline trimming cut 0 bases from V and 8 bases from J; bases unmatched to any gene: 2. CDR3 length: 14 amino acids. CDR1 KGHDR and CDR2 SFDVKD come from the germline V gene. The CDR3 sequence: CATSDLETGDEQFF. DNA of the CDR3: TGTGCCACCAGTGATTTGGAGACAGGGGATGAGCAGTTCTTC.

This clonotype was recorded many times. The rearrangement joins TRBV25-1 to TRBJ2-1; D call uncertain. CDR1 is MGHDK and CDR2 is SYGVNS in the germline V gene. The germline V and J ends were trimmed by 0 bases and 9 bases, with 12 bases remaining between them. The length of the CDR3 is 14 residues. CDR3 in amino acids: CASSEYPPRSEQFF. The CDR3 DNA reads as TGTGCCAGCAGTGAATACCCTCCTAGAAGTGAGCAGTTCTTC.

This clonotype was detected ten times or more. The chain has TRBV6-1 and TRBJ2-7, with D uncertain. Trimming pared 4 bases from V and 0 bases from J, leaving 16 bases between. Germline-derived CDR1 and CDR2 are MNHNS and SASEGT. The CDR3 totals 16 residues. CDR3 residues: CASSAWTQSPSYEQYV. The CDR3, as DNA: TGTGCCAGCAGTGCTTGGACCCAATCCCCCTCCTACGAGCAGTACGTC.

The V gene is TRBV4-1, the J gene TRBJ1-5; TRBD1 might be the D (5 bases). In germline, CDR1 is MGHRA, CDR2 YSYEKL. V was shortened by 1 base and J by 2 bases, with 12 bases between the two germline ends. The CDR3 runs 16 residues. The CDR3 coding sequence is TGCGCCAGCAGCCAAGGACATTCGGGGGGCAATCAGCCCCAGCATTTT. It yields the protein CASSQGHSGGNQPQHF.

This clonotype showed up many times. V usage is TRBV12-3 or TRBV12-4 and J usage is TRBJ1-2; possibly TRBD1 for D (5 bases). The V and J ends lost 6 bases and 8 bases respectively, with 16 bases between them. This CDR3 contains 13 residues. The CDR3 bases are TGTGCCAGCAGACCCGGAGGGGCGAACGGCTACACCTTC. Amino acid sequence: CASRPGGANGYTF.

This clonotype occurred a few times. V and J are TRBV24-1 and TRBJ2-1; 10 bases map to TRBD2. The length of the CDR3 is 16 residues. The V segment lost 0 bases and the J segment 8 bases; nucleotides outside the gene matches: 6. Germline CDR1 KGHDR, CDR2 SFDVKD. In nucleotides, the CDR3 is TGTGCCACCAGTGATTTGCCTAGCGGGAGATCCGATGAGCAGTTCTTC. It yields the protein CATSDLPSGRSDEQFF.

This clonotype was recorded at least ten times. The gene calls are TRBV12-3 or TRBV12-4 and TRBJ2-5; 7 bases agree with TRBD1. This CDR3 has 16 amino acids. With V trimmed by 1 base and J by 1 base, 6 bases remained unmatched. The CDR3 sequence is CASSLGGQLLQETQYF. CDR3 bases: TGTGCCAGCAGTTTAGGGGGACAGCTACTCCAAGAGACCCAGTACTTC.

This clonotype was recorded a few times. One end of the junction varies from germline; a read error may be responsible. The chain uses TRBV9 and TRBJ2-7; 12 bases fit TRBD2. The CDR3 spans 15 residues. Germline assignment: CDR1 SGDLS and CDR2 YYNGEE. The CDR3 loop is CASGVGLAGRYEQYF. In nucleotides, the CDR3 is TGTGCCAGCGGCGTAGGACTAGCGGGACGCTACGAGCAGTACTTC.

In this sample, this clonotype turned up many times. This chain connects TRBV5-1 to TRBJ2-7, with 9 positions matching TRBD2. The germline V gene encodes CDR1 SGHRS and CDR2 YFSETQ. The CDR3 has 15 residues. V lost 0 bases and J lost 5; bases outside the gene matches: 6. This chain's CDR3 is CASSLDGTSRNEQYF. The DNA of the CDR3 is TGCGCCAGCAGCTTGGATGGGACTAGCAGGAACGAGCAGTACTTC.

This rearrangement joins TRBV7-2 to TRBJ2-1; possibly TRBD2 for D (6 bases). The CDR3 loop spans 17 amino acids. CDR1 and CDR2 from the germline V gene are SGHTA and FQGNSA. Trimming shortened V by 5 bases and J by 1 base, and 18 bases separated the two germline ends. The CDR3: CASSRYSGRGSYNEQFF. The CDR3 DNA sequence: TGTGCCAGCAGCCGGTATTCTGGGCGGGGATCCTACAATGAGCAGTTCTTC.